The 22 T cell receptor beta chains given below trace back to one sample, sequenced in a study of early T cells in non-severe SARS-CoV-2 infection. TCRdb independently ran MiXCR on the 5' RACE reads; one entry per CDR3 protein. The sample yields tens of thousands of distinct CDR3 sequences, around 12% seen once. What was sequenced was whole blood. The origin of the receptors is an adult who was a healthcare worker with PCR-confirmed SARS-CoV-2 infection or an uninfected control (not recorded which).

The rearrangement uses TRBV27 and TRBJ1-5; TRBD1 is a possible D gene (5 bases). Germline CDR1 MNHEY, CDR2 SMNVEV (reference sequence). Trimming took off 3 bases at V and 2 bases at J, with 20 bases between the two ends. This CDR3 is 18 amino acids long. CDR3 sequence (DNA): TGTGCCAGCAGTTTGCAAGGCGGGGGGACGGGTGGCAATCAGCCCCAGCATTTT. It specifies CASSLQGGGTGGNQPQHF.

The chain employs TRBV21-1 and TRBJ1-3; no DNA check was done on the table's D call, TRBD1. TRBV21-1 counts as a pseudogene. This CDR3 spans 19 amino acids. The CDR3 sequence: CASSKVPGTPLSSGNTIYF. In nucleotides, the CDR3 is TGTGCCAGCAGCAAAGTACCCGGGACACCCTTGAGCTCTGGAAACACCATATATTTT.

This clonotype came up many times. The chain recombines TRBV3-1 with TRBJ2-2; 9 positions match TRBD2. Trimming took 1 base from V and 0 from J; bases not matched to a gene: 6. CDR1 is LGHDT, CDR2 YNNKEL, per germline (reference sequence). The CDR3 is 18 residues long. CDR3 sequence reads: CASSQGLAGVTNTGELFF. CDR3 in DNA: TGTGCCAGCAGCCAAGGATTAGCGGGAGTCACGAACACCGGGGAGCTGTTTTTT. Full variable domain (rest looked up from reference TRBV3-1 and TRBJ2-2): DTAVSQTPKYLVTQMGNDKSIKCEQNLGHDTMYWYKQDSKKFLKIMFSYNNKELIINETVPNRFSPKSPDKAHLNLHINSLELGDSAVYFCASSQGLAGVTNTGELFFGEGSRLTVL.

This sequence joins TRBV7-9 and TRBJ2-1, with 15 bases lining up with TRBD2. Germline V CDR1 and CDR2: SEHNR, FQNEAQ (reference sequence). This CDR3 spans 18 amino acids. J gave up 11 bases and V 5 bases, and 16 bases lay outside the gene matches. The DNA of the CDR3 is TGTGCCAGCAGCCGTGTGTTTGACGGACTAGCGGGAGGGTATCAGCAGTTCTTC. It specifies CASSRVFDGLAGGYQQFF.

This chain joins TRBV7-2 and TRBJ2-1; 14 positions match TRBD2. V lost 5 bases, J lost 9 bases, and 9 bases stayed unmatched. CDR1 and CDR2 (germline): SGHTA, FQGNSA. The CDR3 spans 16 residues. The CDR3 bases are TGTGCCAGCAGCCGGGGAGGGACTAGCGGGAGAAGTGAGCAGTTCTTC. This translates into CASSRGGTSGRSEQFF.

This clonotype was observed a few times. This rearrangement joins TRBV12-2 to TRBJ2-3; TRBD2, as called in the table, went unchecked against the DNA. TRBV12-2 is tagged as a pseudogene. The CDR3 runs to 15 residues. Here the CDR3 reads CASRLDSEPTDTQYF. The DNA for the CDR3 is TGTGCAAGTCGACTGGACTCAGAACCTACAGATACGCAGTATTTT.

This clonotype has more than one count but fewer than ten. The rearrangement links TRBV3-1 to TRBJ2-5; tentatively, D is TRBD1 (6 bases). V dropped 0 bases and J dropped 2 bases, with 10 bases sitting between them. The CDR3 has 15 residues. CDR1 and CDR2 (germline): LGHDT, YNNKEL (reference sequence). Here the CDR3 reads CASSQDLGQQETQYF. The DNA for the CDR3 is TGTGCCAGCAGCCAAGATTTAGGACAGCAAGAGACCCAGTACTTC.

This sequence joins TRBV6-4 and TRBJ1-2; no firm D call. The CDR3 contains 15 residues. V was cut by 2 bases and J by 3 bases, with 13 bases left in between. Germline V gene sequence: CDR1 MRHNA, CDR2 SNTAGT. For the CDR3, the DNA is TGTGCCAGCAGTGACCCCCCCCCGAGGGACTATGGCTACACCTTC. It specifies CASSDPPPRDYGYTF.

This clonotype was seen at least ten times. The rearrangement uses TRBV4-1 and TRBJ2-5; D not resolved. This CDR3 is 17 amino acids long. Germline V gene data show CDR1 as MGHRA and CDR2 as YSYEKL. The germline V and J ends were trimmed by 1 base and 2 bases, with 17 bases remaining between them. For the CDR3, the DNA is TGCGCCAGCAGCCAAGGGCTCGAAGCGCCCCTACAAGAGACCCAGTACTTC. Translation: CASSQGLEAPLQETQYF.

This clonotype was seen a handful of times. The chain has TRBV12-3 or TRBV12-4 and TRBJ2-7; D remains ambiguous. There are 13 residues in the CDR3. Trimming shortened V by 2 bases and J by 7 bases, and 12 bases separated the two germline ends. The CDR3 here is CASSLMASGEQYF. DNA for the CDR3: TGTGCCAGCAGTTTAATGGCCTCCGGGGAGCAGTACTTC.

This clonotype was counted many times. V gene TRBV7-2 combines with J gene TRBJ2-3; D possibly uses TRBD1 or TRBD2 (7 bases each). Trimming stripped 5 bases from V and 0 bases from J, with 12 bases between. Looked up from germline, CDR1 is SGHTA and CDR2 is FQGNSA. The CDR3 consists of 15 residues. The CDR3, as DNA: TGTGCCAGCAGCCGAGCGGGACAGAGCACAGATACGCAGTATTTT. It specifies CASSRAGQSTDTQYF.

This clonotype showed up just a few times. The chain is built from TRBV19 and TRBJ1-5; a weak D match, TRBD1 (5 bases). V was shortened by 4 bases and J by 1 base, with 8 bases between the two germline ends. This CDR3 spans 14 amino acids. Germline V gene data show CDR1 as LNHDA and CDR2 as SQIVND (reference sequence). In nucleotides, the CDR3 is TGTGCCAGTAGTAGCAGGGCAAGCAATCAGCCCCAGCATTTT. This encodes CASSSRASNQPQHF.

The chain recombines TRBV19 with TRBJ2-7; tentatively, D is TRBD2 (6 bases). Per the germline V gene, CDR1 is LNHDA and CDR2 is SQIVND (reference sequence). Trimming left V 6 bases short and J 5 bases short, with 17 bases between. The CDR3 is 14 amino acids. The CDR3 coding sequence is TGTGCCAGTAGCCCGGGGACTTGGTCGAACGAGCAGTACTTC. Translation gives CASSPGTWSNEQYF. Together with reference TRBV19 and TRBJ2-7, the CDR3 gives the full variable domain: DGGITQSPKYLFRKEGQNVTLSCEQNLNHDAMYWYRQDPGQGLRLIYYSQIVNDFQKGDIAEGYSVSREKKESFPLTVTSAQKNPTAFYLCASSPGTWSNEQYFGPGTRLTVT.

This chain joins TRBV7-3 and TRBJ1-2; D is ambiguous. The CDR3 spans 13 residues. Germline V gene sequence: CDR1 SGHTA, CDR2 FQGTGA. V was shortened by 4 bases and J by 4 bases, with 10 bases between the two germline ends. The CDR3 is CASSSENSYGYTF. The CDR3 DNA follows: TGTGCCAGCAGCTCCGAGAACTCCTATGGCTACACCTTC.

The chain uses TRBV5-4 and TRBJ1-4; TRBD1 might be the D (6 bases). The length of the CDR3 is 14 residues. Looked up from germline, CDR1 is SGHNT and CDR2 is YYREEE (reference sequence). V lost 4 bases to trimming and J lost 8 bases, with 15 bases between them. CDR3 sequence (DNA): TGTGCCAGCAGCCCCGGCAGGGGAGAAGAAAAACTGTTTTTT. It is translated as CASSPGRGEEKLFF.

This clonotype was detected a few times. The gene calls are TRBV4-2 and TRBJ2-5; 11 bases fit TRBD2. Germline assignment: CDR1 LGHNA and CDR2 YNFKEQ. The V and J ends lost 4 bases and 3 bases, in that order; junction bases with no gene match: 4. The CDR3 totals 15 residues. The CDR3 loop reads CASSLGTSGEETQYF. As DNA, the CDR3 is TGTGCCAGCAGCCTGGGGACTAGCGGCGAAGAGACCCAGTACTTC.

V is TRBV20-1 and J is TRBJ2-1, with 7 bases that match TRBD2. The germline CDR1 and CDR2 sequences are DFQATT and SNEGSKA (reference sequence). V shed 5 bases and J 10 bases; nucleotides not matched to a gene: 20. The CDR3 loop spans 16 amino acids. CDR3 sequence reads: CSAGGIAGRGEVEQFF. The CDR3 region has the DNA TGCAGTGCTGGTGGGATAGCGGGCCGGGGAGAGGTAGAGCAGTTCTTC.

The chain links TRBV18 to TRBJ2-2; D remains ambiguous. V gave up 7 bases and J gave up 3 bases, with 15 bases separating them. CDR1 is KGHSH, CDR2 LQKENI, per germline. CDR3 length: 15 amino acids. CDR3 coding DNA: TGTGCCAGCTGGCTGTCGTTGGGATACACCGGGGAGCTGTTTTTT. Encoded protein: CASWLSLGYTGELFF. The full variable domain, its missing parts supplied by reference TRBV18 and TRBJ2-2, is NAGVMQNPRHLVRRRGQEARLRCSPMKGHSHVYWYRQLPEEGLKFMVYLQKENIIDESGMPKERFSAEFPKEGPSILRIQQVVRGDSAAYFCASWLSLGYTGELFFGEGSRLTVL.

V usage is TRBV24-1 and J usage is TRBJ2-2, with 10 bases fitting TRBD1. The CDR3 runs to 18 residues. Germline CDR1 and CDR2: KGHDR and SFDVKD. V gave up 3 bases and J gave up 8 bases; unmatched junction bases: 14. CDR3 residues: CATSDTPGQGWRGGELFF. The CDR3 region has the DNA TGTGCCACCAGTGATACTCCGGGACAGGGGTGGCGCGGTGGGGAGCTGTTTTTT.

The chain joins TRBV20-1 to TRBJ2-1, with 8 positions matching TRBD2. V was pared by 1 base and J by 2 bases, with 16 bases of the junction left unmatched. Germline CDR1 reads DFQATT; CDR2 reads SNEGSKA (reference sequence). There are 19 residues in the CDR3. CDR3 nucleotide sequence: TGCAGTGCTAGAGGGAGCGCCACTGGGGCGGGAGGCGCCTACAATGAGCAGTTCTTC. Translated: CSARGSATGAGGAYNEQFF.

This clonotype has only a few counts. The chain couples TRBV20-1 to TRBJ2-5; 9 bases fit TRBD1. V was pared by 5 bases and J by 6 bases, with 13 bases of the junction left unmatched. The CDR3 loop spans 15 amino acids. Germline V lookup: CDR1 DFQATT, CDR2 SNEGSKA (reference sequence). CDR3 loop: CSALEFPGQGKTQYF. CDR3 in DNA: TGCAGTGCTTTGGAATTTCCGGGACAGGGAAAGACCCAGTACTTC.

The chain employs TRBV5-4 and TRBJ2-3; D gene ambiguous. Germline loops: CDR1 SGHNT, CDR2 YYREEE (reference sequence). CDR3 size: 13 residues. V lost 2 bases, J lost 2 bases, and 6 bases lay in between. The CDR3 coding sequence is TGTGCCAGCAGCTTTGACCTCACAGATACGCAGTATTTT. This sequence encodes CASSFDLTDTQYF.